This T cell receptor (beta chain) was observed in a study of blood T cells in healthy people across ages (dated by TCRdb to 2014 to 2015). Looking at the study overall: In model experiments, template switching captured roughly one uniquely barcoded TCR beta cDNA molecule for every two T cells. Using deep sequencing normalized with unique cDNA molecular identifiers, the study measured how TCR beta repertoire diversity changes with age. Four age groups were formed from the donors: young (average roughly 16 years), middle-aged (approximately 42), aged (under 70) and long-lived (about 80). For two donors (one aged 18 to 29 and one aged 80 or older), the study analyzed two additional independent replicas of 1 million unique cDNA reads from the same blood draw.

The library was generated by 5' RACE. The data were produced on an Illumina HiSeq 2500. A second PCR of about 7 to 12 cycles was run with a J-beta primer mix and a sample-barcoded 5' primer. A unique molecular identifier was introduced onto each TCR beta cDNA molecule by a template-switch 5' adaptor carrying 12 random nucleotides. At least 3 million CDR3-containing paired-end reads were obtained from each sample. All of the RNA was converted into first-strand cDNA using the Mint cDNA synthesis kit, with a TRBC-specific oligonucleotide serving as the primer. Following uracil-DNA glycosylase treatment, a first 18-cycle PCR with universal primers M1SS and BC2_uni_R was performed on all cDNA. On the authors' methods: For normalization, 1 million high-quality reads were randomly selected from each sample, with every read carrying a distinct molecular identifier. Reads with shared molecular identifiers were discarded instead of being binned into consensus sequences. MiTCR, with a Q25 quality threshold and the strictest error-elimination algorithm, was used for CDR3 identification, clonotype clustering and error correction. A nonparametric unseen species model with Euler transformation was used to estimate lower-bound total TCR beta diversity. In-frame beta chains were kept once TCRdb had trimmed the public reads at Q25 with fastp and called clones with MiXCR. Rows are combined by CDR3 protein, so each entry shows the most common genes and DNA. TCRdb, rather than the study authors, made the V and J calls. Here the sample has more than 650,000 distinct CDR3 sequences; roughly 24% occur a single time. The ten most abundant clones make up 3% of the sample.

Taken from cysteine to phenylalanine, the CDR3 has 17 residues. The CDR3 DNA has 51 bases and is translated from base 1. Based on the germline V gene (reference sequence), the CDR1 and CDR2 sequences are SEHNR and FQNEAQ. V loses 4 bases at its end and J loses 7 bases; junction bases beyond the gene matches: 12. In its sample, this clonotype was seen a few times. What antigen it recognizes has not been identified. No much larger clone exists at a distance of one base, and base qualities are not known. Study-wide conclusions, independent of this receptor: The long-lived group showed more naive CD4+ T cells, fewer expanded clones and increased TCR diversity than the aged group, suggesting age selection. As age increased, observed TCR beta diversity per million T cells dropped in a roughly linear way, and a significant reduction was already evident by age roughly 36. Since profiling was done on bulk unsorted PBMCs, naive and antigen-experienced compartments could not be conclusively compared. A strong correlation was found between observed TCR beta diversity and the percentage of naive T cells measured by flow cytometry. Because the CMV infection status of the donors was unknown, age-related changes in expanded clonotypes may potentially have been confounded. Estimates of total diversity from one million sequenced T cells were regarded as lower bounds and underestimates.

Systemically healthy Caucasian individuals from Russia, about 38 in total and aged about 6 to 95 years, were included as donors. About 10 milliliters of peripheral blood were collected from each donor into EDTA-treated Vacutainer tubes. Ficoll-Paque density-gradient centrifugation was used to isolate PBMCs, with at least 6.5 million per sample. Total RNA was extracted from PBMCs with Trizol reagent, with at least 6 micrograms obtained per sample. Naive CD45RAhigh/CD27high T cell percentages were measured by flow cytometry on a PBMC aliquot from every donor. The same sample was also used in a study of T cells of mothers and their children. In that second paper, the authors write: The donors were nine systemically healthy Caucasian individuals, made up of three mothers and their six children. cDNA synthesis used all of the extracted RNA, with approximately 1.4 ug of RNA in each 15 ul reaction. Sample barcodes and 2-4 random nucleotides were added via the M1S primer in the second PCR. Over 8 million TCR beta CDR3 reads came from each mother, compared with 3.3 million or so reads from each child. Thymic selection similarly shapes TCR recombination output in related and unrelated pairs, with minor effect from inherited differences. Normalized repertoire overlap was always found to be slightly, but never significantly, higher in related mother-child pairs than in unrelated mother-child pairs. Persistent microchimeric T cell clones were not detected, at a sensitivity of approximately 100 clones per million clonotypes. Deep NGS was used in the study to compare the TCR beta repertoires of mothers and children and to look for features that separate related mother-child pairs from unrelated individuals. The mean age was roughly 44 +/- 4 years for the mothers and approximately 11 +/- 4 years for the children. After adapter ligation with NEBNext reagents, the libraries were sequenced on Illumina HiSeq 2000 with 100+100 nt paired-end reads. To avoid cross-contamination, the mother libraries and the child libraries were prepared a month apart and sequenced in separate runs. For each donor, between about 450,000 and 2,300,000 distinct TCR beta clonotypes were identified. Naive TCR beta clonotypes were estimated from low-frequency clonotypes matched to each donor's FACS-determined naive share, without sorting.

Material for sequencing was blood. The sequence came from a boy aged 5-17 years in good health. In this chain, TRBV7-9 is recombined with TRBJ1-6, with TRBD1 identical over 8 junction bases. For the CDR3, the sequence is CASSSPGQGRLNSPLHF. The DNA reads as follows: TGTGCCAGCAGCTCGCCCGGACAGGGACGGCTAAATTCACCCCTCCACTTT.